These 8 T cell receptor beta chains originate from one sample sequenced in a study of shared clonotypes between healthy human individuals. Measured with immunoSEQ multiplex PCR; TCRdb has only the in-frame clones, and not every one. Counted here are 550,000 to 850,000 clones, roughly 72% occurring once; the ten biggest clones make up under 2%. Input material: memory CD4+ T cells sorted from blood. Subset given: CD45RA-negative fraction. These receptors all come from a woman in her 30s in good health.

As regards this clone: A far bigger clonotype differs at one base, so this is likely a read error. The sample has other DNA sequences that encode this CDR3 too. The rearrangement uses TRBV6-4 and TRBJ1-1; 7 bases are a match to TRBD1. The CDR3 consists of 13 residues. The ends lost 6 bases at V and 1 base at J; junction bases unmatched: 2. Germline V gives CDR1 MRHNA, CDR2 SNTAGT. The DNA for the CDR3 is TGTGCCAGCAGCCGGACAGGGAACACTGAAGCTTTCTTT. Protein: CASSRTGNTEAFF.

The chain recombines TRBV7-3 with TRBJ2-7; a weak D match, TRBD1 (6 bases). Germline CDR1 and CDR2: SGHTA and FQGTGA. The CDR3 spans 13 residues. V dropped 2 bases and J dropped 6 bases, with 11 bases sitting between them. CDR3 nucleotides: TGTGCCAGCAGCTTAGGGATAGGGGGCGAGCAGTACTTC. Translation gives CASSLGIGGEQYF.

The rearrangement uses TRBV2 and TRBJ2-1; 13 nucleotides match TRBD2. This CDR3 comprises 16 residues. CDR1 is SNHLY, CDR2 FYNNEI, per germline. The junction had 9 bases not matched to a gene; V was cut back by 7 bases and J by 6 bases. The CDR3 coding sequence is TGTGCCAGCACCGCTTCGACTAGCGGGAGGTCCAATGAGCAGTTCTTC. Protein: CASTASTSGRSNEQFF.

The CDR3 DNA sequence: TGCGCCAGCAGTGACCTAGCGGGGCAAGAGACCCAGTACTTC. This sequence encodes CASSDLAGQETQYF. The chain is built from TRBV10-1 and TRBJ2-5, with 9 bases identical to TRBD2. CDR1 is WNHNN and CDR2 is SYGVQD in the germline V gene (reference sequence). The CDR3 spans 14 residues. Trimming took 3 bases from V and 2 from J; bases not matched to a gene: 1.

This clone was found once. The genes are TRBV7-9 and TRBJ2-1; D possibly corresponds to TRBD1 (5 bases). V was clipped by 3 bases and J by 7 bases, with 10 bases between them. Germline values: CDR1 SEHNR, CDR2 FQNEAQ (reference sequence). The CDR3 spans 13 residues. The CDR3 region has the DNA TGTGCCAGCAGCTTCGGGCAGGGAAATGAGCAGTTCTTC. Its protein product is CASSFGQGNEQFF.

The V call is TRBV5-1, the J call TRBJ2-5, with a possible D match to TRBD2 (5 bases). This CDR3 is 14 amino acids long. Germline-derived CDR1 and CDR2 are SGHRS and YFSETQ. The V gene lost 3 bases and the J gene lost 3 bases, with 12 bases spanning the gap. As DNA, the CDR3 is TGCGCCAGCAGCTCAGAGACCGGGAAAGAGACCCAGTACTTC. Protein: CASSSETGKETQYF.

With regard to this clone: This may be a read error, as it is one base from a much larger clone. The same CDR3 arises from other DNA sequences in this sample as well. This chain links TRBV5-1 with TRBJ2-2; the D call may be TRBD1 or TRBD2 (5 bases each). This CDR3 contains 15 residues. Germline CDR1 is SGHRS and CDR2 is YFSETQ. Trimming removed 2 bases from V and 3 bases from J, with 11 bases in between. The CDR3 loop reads CASSLGDRDTGELFF. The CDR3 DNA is TGCGCCAGCAGCTTAGGGGACCGGGACACCGGGGAGCTGTTTTTT.

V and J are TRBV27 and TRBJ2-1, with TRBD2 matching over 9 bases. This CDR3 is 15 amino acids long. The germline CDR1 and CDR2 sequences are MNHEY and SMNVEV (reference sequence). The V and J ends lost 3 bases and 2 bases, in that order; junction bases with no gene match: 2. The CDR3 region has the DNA TGTGCCAGCAGTTTTTTAGCGGGAGCCTACAATGAGCAGTTCTTC. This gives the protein CASSFLAGAYNEQFF.